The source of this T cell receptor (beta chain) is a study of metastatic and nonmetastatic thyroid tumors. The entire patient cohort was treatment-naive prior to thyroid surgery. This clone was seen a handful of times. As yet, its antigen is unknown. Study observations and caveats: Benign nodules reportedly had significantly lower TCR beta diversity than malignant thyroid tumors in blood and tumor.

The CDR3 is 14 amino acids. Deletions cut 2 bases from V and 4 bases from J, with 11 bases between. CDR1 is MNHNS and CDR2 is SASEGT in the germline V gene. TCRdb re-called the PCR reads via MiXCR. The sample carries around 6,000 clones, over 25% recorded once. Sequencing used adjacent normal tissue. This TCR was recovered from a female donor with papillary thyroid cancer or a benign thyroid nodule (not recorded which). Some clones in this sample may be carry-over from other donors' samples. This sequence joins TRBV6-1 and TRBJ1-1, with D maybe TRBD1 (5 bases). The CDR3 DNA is TGTGCCAGCAGTGAATCCCAGGGACGCACTGAAGCTTTCTTT. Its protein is CASSESQGRTEAFF.